The 30 T cell receptor beta chains in this list originate from one sample, sequenced in a study of T-cell reconstitution after alpha-beta-depleted transplantation in children. The TCRbeta library incorporated unique molecular identifiers. Using its own MiXCR run on the PCR reads, TCRdb lists one record per CDR3 protein. The table has roughly 500,000 distinct CDR3 sequences, about 18% seen once. The material sequenced was PBMCs from the stem cell graft donor, taken from the stem cell graft. These receptors originate from a human donor who donated a stem cell graft to a child with acute lymphoblastic leukemia.

The V gene is TRBV12-3 or TRBV12-4, the J gene TRBJ2-7; the match to TRBD1 covers 8 bases. J was trimmed by 6 bases and V by 6 bases; bases with no gene match: 7. The CDR3 extends over 13 amino acids. The CDR3 loop is CASSKTGVGEQYF. The CDR3 DNA reads TGTGCCAGCAGCAAGACAGGGGTTGGCGAGCAGTACTTC.

This clonotype was recorded a few times. The rearrangement uses TRBV5-1 and TRBJ2-5; perhaps TRBD1 as D (5 bases). V lost 2 bases, J lost 4 bases, and 12 bases lay in between. The CDR3 has 14 amino acids. The V gene's germline CDR1 is SGHRS and CDR2 YFSETQ. The CDR3 reads CASSFATRGETQYF. The CDR3 DNA follows: TGCGCCAGCAGCTTCGCCACAAGGGGAGAGACCCAGTACTTC. The full variable domain, completed using reference TRBV5-1 and TRBJ2-5, is KAGVTQTPRYLIKTRGQQVTLSCSPISGHRSVSWYQQTPGQGLQFLFEYFSETQRNKGNFPGRFSGRQFSNSRSEMNVSTLELGDSALYLCASSFATRGETQYFGPGTRLLVL.

The table lists this clonotype with many counts. The chain recombines TRBV10-3 with TRBJ2-7; TRBD1 agrees at 7 bases. Looked up from germline, CDR1 is ENHRY and CDR2 is SYGVKD. The V and J ends lost 4 bases and 5 bases, in that order; junction bases with no gene match: 2. The CDR3 has 12 amino acids. The CDR3 nucleotides are TGTGCCATCAGTGGAACAGGGGACGAGCAGTACTTC. Amino acids: CAISGTGDEQYF.

V and J are TRBV7-8 and TRBJ2-6, with 8 positions matching TRBD2. V lost 3 bases to trimming and J lost 0 bases; unmatched junction nucleotides: 1. Germline lookup yields CDR1 SGHVS and CDR2 FQNEAQ. The CDR3 has 16 amino acids. The CDR3 nucleotides read TGTGCCAGCAGCTTCGCGGGAGGCTCTGGGGCCAACGTCCTGACTTTC. Its protein is CASSFAGGSGANVLTF.

The V call is TRBV10-3, the J call TRBJ1-2, with D unclear. V was cut by 0 bases and J by 4 bases, with 3 bases left in between. Germline loops: CDR1 ENHRY, CDR2 SYGVKD. CDR3 length: 12 amino acids. CDR3 amino acids: CAISESGYGYTF. The CDR3 nucleotides are TGTGCCATCAGTGAGTCTGGCTATGGCTACACCTTC.

This clonotype was seen only a few times. The chain employs TRBV7-9 and TRBJ2-3; D gene uncertain. The germline CDR1 and CDR2 sequences are SEHNR and FQNEAQ (reference sequence). V was clipped by 1 base and J by 0 bases, with 8 bases between them. The CDR3 consists of 15 residues. The CDR3 here is CASSLDSPSTDTQYF. DNA of the CDR3: TGTGCCAGCAGCTTAGACTCCCCTAGCACAGATACGCAGTATTTT.

This chain uses TRBV5-1 with TRBJ2-1; D is ambiguous. V lost 0 bases and J lost 9, with 25 bases in between. Germline assignment: CDR1 SGHRS and CDR2 YFSETQ. The CDR3 spans 18 residues. Here the CDR3 DNA reads TGCGCCAGCAGCTTGGGGCCCCTTCCCCGCGGCATATCCGGTGAGCAGTTCTTC. Protein: CASSLGPLPRGISGEQFF.

This clonotype was seen once. DNA for the CDR3: TGTGCCAGCAGCTTAACCAGTAACTACAATGAGCAGTTCTTC. It codes for CASSLTSNYNEQFF. This chain uses TRBV7-3 with TRBJ2-1; D is uncertain. Germline CDR1 is SGHTA and CDR2 is FQGTGA. V gave up 0 bases and J gave up 3 bases, with 6 bases separating them. The CDR3 spans 14 residues.

J is TRBJ2-7 and V is TRBV15; possibly TRBD1 for D (6 bases). Germline loops: CDR1 LNHNV, CDR2 YYDKDF (reference sequence). V was trimmed by 3 bases and J by 4 bases, leaving 10 bases between them. The CDR3 is made up of 13 amino acids. CDR3 DNA sequence: TGTGCCACCAGCAGGGAGGACAGTTACGAGCAGTACTTC. Translating gives CATSREDSYEQYF.

This clonotype was counted a few times. V is TRBV4-1 and J is TRBJ2-7, with D perhaps matching TRBD1 (7 bases). The CDR3 has 18 amino acids. The germline V gene has CDR1 MGHRA and CDR2 YSYEKL. V was clipped by 0 bases and J by 3 bases, with 21 bases between them. CDR3 sequence: CASSQDQVGAGQIYEQYF. CDR3 bases: TGCGCCAGCAGCCAAGATCAGGTTGGTGCGGGACAGATCTACGAGCAGTACTTC.

This clonotype was recorded a few times. The V and J genes are TRBV5-1 and TRBJ2-7, with 7 bases fitting TRBD1. J was trimmed by 5 bases and V by 3 bases; bases with no gene match: 14. The CDR3 consists of 16 residues. The germline CDR1 and CDR2 sequences are SGHRS and YFSETQ. The CDR3 region is CASSSRQGLRYHEQYF. The CDR3 DNA reads as TGCGCCAGCAGCTCTCGACAGGGTCTTCGTTACCACGAGCAGTACTTC.

This chain links TRBV7-2 with TRBJ2-7, with 8 bases lining up with TRBD1. This CDR3 has 14 residues. Trimming at V came to 2 bases and at J to 7 bases, leaving 7 bases not matched to a gene. Per germline, CDR1 SGHTA and CDR2 FQGNSA. The CDR3 DNA sequence: TGTGCCAGCAGCTTAATCGGACAGGGACTTGAGCAGTACTTC. It encodes CASSLIGQGLEQYF.

The chain joins TRBV4-1 to TRBJ1-1, with D perhaps matching TRBD1 (6 bases). V was cut by 4 bases and J by 4 bases, with 16 bases left in between. Germline V gives CDR1 MGHRA, CDR2 YSYEKL. The length of the CDR3 is 15 residues. The CDR3 DNA reads as TGCGCCAGCAGCCGAGTCGCCAGGGGAATCACTGAAGCTTTCTTT. This encodes CASSRVARGITEAFF.

This sequence joins TRBV20-1 and TRBJ2-7; D is undetermined. Trimming removed 5 bases from V and 5 bases from J, with 10 bases in between. CDR1 is DFQATT, CDR2 SNEGSKA, per germline (reference sequence). The CDR3 totals 11 residues. CDR3 coding DNA: TGCAGTGCTGGCCCTGGCCACGAGCAGTACTTC. This translates into CSAGPGHEQYF.

Comments on this clonotype: One junction end does not reproduce the germline sequence, and a read error may be involved. V gene TRBV12-3 or TRBV12-4 combines with J gene TRBJ2-7, with TRBD2 matching 9 bases. This CDR3 spans 18 amino acids. The CDR3 loop is CTSSFRLAARGISYEQYF. The CDR3 nucleotides are TGTACCAGCAGTTTTCGACTAGCGGCGAGGGGGATCTCCTACGAGCAGTACTTC.

This clonotype was observed a handful of times. This chain links TRBV12-3 or TRBV12-4 with TRBJ1-1, with a weak D call TRBD1 (6 bases). Trimming cost V 0 bases and J 8 bases, with 22 bases left between them. CDR3 length equals 17 residues. The CDR3 sequence: CASSLALYRTELFEAFF. The CDR3 DNA sequence: TGTGCCAGCAGTTTAGCGCTATATAGGACAGAGCTTTTCGAAGCTTTCTTT.

The gene calls are TRBV4-1 and TRBJ2-1; 8 positions match TRBD2. Looked up from germline, CDR1 is MGHRA and CDR2 is YSYEKL. J was trimmed by 6 bases and V by 3 bases; bases with no gene match: 4. The CDR3 length is 14 residues. The CDR3 nucleotides read TGCGCCAGCAGCCAGCCTCTAGCGGGCAATGAGCAGTTCTTC. Amino acid sequence: CASSQPLAGNEQFF.

This clonotype was picked up many times. CDR3 sequence (DNA): TGTGCCAGCAGCCAAGGGACAGGGGACTACGAGCAGTACTTC. It encodes CASSQGTGDYEQYF. This chain joins TRBV3-1 and TRBJ2-7; 9 positions match TRBD1. The germline gives CDR1 LGHDT, CDR2 YNNKEL (reference sequence). Losses at the gene ends were 1 base for V and 3 bases for J; bases not matched to a gene: 1. The CDR3 is made up of 14 amino acids.

The V and J genes are TRBV5-1 and TRBJ2-1; D possibly corresponds to TRBD2 (7 bases). Trimming took off 7 bases at V and 4 bases at J, with 18 bases between the two ends. Germline CDR1 and CDR2: SGHRS and YFSETQ. The CDR3 extends over 15 amino acids. In DNA form, the CDR3 reads TGCGCCAGCTACCGGGGGGTAGGGGGATACAATGAGCAGTTCTTC. Amino acid sequence: CASYRGVGGYNEQFF.

In the case of this clonotype: Germline is not matched at one junction end, which may reflect a read error. V usage is TRBV10-1 and J usage is TRBJ2-1; 8 positions match TRBD2. Germline CDR1 and CDR2: WNHNN and SYGVQD (reference sequence). The CDR3 spans 15 residues. The CDR3 loop is CASSESSGKYNDQFF. The CDR3 DNA reads as TGCGCCAGCAGTGAGAGTAGCGGGAAGTACAATGACCAGTTCTTC.

This chain connects TRBV27 to TRBJ2-1, with TRBD2 matching 11 bases. Germline V CDR1 and CDR2: MNHEY, SMNVEV (reference sequence). This CDR3 contains 16 residues. V was clipped by 6 bases and J by 4 bases; unmatched bases: 8. The CDR3 here is CASSSFSGRAYNEQFF. The CDR3 DNA follows: TGTGCCAGCAGCTCATTTAGCGGGAGGGCGTACAATGAGCAGTTCTTC.

The chain uses TRBV7-9 and TRBJ1-1; D gene uncertain. V was clipped by 8 bases and J by 1 base, with 11 bases between them. CDR1 and CDR2 (germline): SEHNR, FQNEAQ (reference sequence). The CDR3 is 13 amino acids. The chain's CDR3 is CASRLAANTEAFF. CDR3 bases: TGTGCCAGCCGCCTGGCGGCGAACACTGAAGCTTTCTTT.

The rearrangement links TRBV20-1 to TRBJ2-5, with D perhaps TRBD2 (5 bases). This CDR3 is 13 amino acids long. V lost 4 bases and J 2 bases, leaving 11 bases between the germline ends. The V gene's germline CDR1 is DFQATT and CDR2 SNEGSKA (reference sequence). The CDR3: CSATPGFQETQYF. CDR3 sequence (DNA): TGCAGTGCTACTCCGGGGTTTCAAGAGACCCAGTACTTC.

The V gene is TRBV3-1, the J gene TRBJ2-3; 10 bases line up with TRBD2. The CDR3 sequence is 14 residues long. V lost 7 bases to trimming and J lost 4 bases; unmatched junction nucleotides: 5. Germline-derived CDR1 and CDR2 are LGHDT and YNNKEL (reference sequence). The DNA of the CDR3 is TGTGCCAGCACCTCTAGCGGGAGACCAGATACGCAGTATTTT. Its translation: CASTSSGRPDTQYF.

This clonotype was detected ten times or more. The CDR3 here is CSAELAPGNTIYF. CDR3 nucleotides: TGCAGTGCGGAACTGGCGCCTGGAAACACCATATATTTT. The rearrangement joins TRBV29-1 to TRBJ1-3; D unclear. The germline V gene encodes CDR1 SQVTM and CDR2 ANQGSEA. This CDR3 region has 13 residues.

This clonotype turned up a few times. This rearrangement joins TRBV7-3 to TRBJ2-2; 12 nucleotides agree with TRBD2. The CDR3 covers 16 residues. In germline, CDR1 is SGHTA, CDR2 FQGTGA. Losses at the gene ends were 5 bases for V and 7 bases for J; bases not matched to a gene: 8. CDR3 coding DNA: TGTGCCAGCAGCCCGACTAGCGGGAGTATCGACGGGGAGCTGTTTTTT. Its translation is CASSPTSGSIDGELFF.

This rearrangement joins TRBV20-1 to TRBJ2-1; D might be TRBD2 (6 bases). CDR1 is DFQATT and CDR2 is SNEGSKA in the germline V gene (reference sequence). Deletions cut 0 bases from V and 8 bases from J, with 20 bases between. The CDR3 is made up of 16 amino acids. Written as DNA, the CDR3 is TGCAGTGCTAGAGATACGAAGCGGGCGGCTGCCGATGAGCAGTTCTTC. It specifies CSARDTKRAAADEQFF.

A remark on this clonotype: Germline is not matched at one junction end, which may reflect a read error. V usage is TRBV25-1 and J usage is TRBJ1-4; D uncertain. Germline CDR1 and CDR2: MGHDK and SYGVNS. The CDR3 runs 14 residues. CDR3 loop: CASSEWETNENLFF. In DNA, the CDR3 is TGTGCCAGCAGTGAATGGGAAACTAATGAAAACCTGTTTTTT. Based on the CDR3 plus reference TRBV25-1 and TRBJ1-4, the full variable domain is EADIYQTPRYLVIGTGKKITLECSQTMGHDKMYWYQQDPGMELHLIHYSYGVNSTEKGDLSSESTVSRIRTEHFPLTLESARPSHTSQYLCASSEWETNENLFFGSGTQLSVL.

V gene TRBV12-3 or TRBV12-4 combines with J gene TRBJ1-2; no reliable D call. Trimming removed 3 bases from V and 4 bases from J, with 9 bases in between. The CDR3 is 13 residues long. The CDR3 loop reads CASSLQALYGYTF. Written as DNA, the CDR3 is TGTGCCAGCAGTTTGCAGGCGCTCTATGGCTACACCTTC.

This clonotype has more than one count but fewer than ten. CDR3 in amino acids: CASSFSRGSGNTIYF. CDR3 coding DNA: TGTGCCAGCAGTTTTAGTAGGGGATCTGGAAACACCATATATTTT. The rearrangement links TRBV12-3 or TRBV12-4 to TRBJ1-3; tentatively, D is TRBD1 (5 bases). Trimming took 3 bases from V and 1 from J, leaving 10 bases between them. The CDR3 contains 15 residues.